This TCR beta chain was sequenced during a study of beta chain features in type 1 diabetes. The study, taken as a whole, reports: Moderate but significant shortening of TCRB CDR3s was recorded in all four CD4+ subsets from Type 1 diabetes patients.

Expressed TCRB transcripts were sequenced because the entire RNA isolate underwent reverse transcription. Clones were sequenced by immunoSEQ multiplex PCR, and TCRdb holds only the in-frame ones, with some missing. Of about 28,000 clones listed, around three fifths are singletons. V dropped 4 bases and J dropped 9 bases, with 14 bases sitting between them. Per the germline V gene, CDR1 is SGHTS and CDR2 is YDEGEE. The CDR3 consists of 13 residues. Concerning this clone: What it binds is not known.

V and J are TRBV5-8 and TRBJ2-1; perhaps TRBD2 as D (5 bases). This clonotype was obtained from a woman aged 30 to 39 with type 1 diabetes. The sample consisted of Tregs from blood. CDR3 sequence reads: CASSIRRRSEQFF. The DNA for the CDR3 is TGTGCCAGCAGCATCCGGCGGAGGTCTGAGCAGTTCTTC.